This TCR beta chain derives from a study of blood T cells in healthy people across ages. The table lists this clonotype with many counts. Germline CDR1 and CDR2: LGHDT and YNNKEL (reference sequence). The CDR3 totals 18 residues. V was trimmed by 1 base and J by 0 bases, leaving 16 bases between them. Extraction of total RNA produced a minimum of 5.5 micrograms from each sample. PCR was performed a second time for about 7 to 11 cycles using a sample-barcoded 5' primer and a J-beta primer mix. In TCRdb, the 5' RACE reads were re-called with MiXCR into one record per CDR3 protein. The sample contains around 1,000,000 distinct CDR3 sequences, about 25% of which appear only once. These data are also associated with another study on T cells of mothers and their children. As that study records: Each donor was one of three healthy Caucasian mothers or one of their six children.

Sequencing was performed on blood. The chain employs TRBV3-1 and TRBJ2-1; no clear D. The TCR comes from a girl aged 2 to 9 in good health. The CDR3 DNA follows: TGTGCCAGCAGCCAAGCTTTAGGGCGGATGAGCTCCTACAATGAGCAGTTCTTC. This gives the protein CASSQALGRMSSYNEQFF.